The T cell receptor (beta chain) under discussion was sequenced for a study of control samples from healthy donors and cancer patients. Generated by immunoSEQ multiplex PCR, the TCRdb table keeps only in-frame clones and is missing some. This repertoire shows some 120,000 clones, over 90% found once; its top ten account for 2.6%. The TCR was taken from a man aged 25-40 years in good health. The sample comprised blood.

CDR3 DNA sequence: TGTGCCAGCAGCGTGACCGGGACAATCGGAGAGACCCAGTACTTC. Translation gives CASSVTGTIGETQYF. The genes are TRBV7-9 and TRBJ2-5; tentative D call: TRBD1 (6 bases). V was pared by 5 bases and J by 4 bases, with 17 bases between. The CDR3 consists of 15 residues. The germline CDR1 and CDR2 sequences are SEHNR and FQNEAQ (reference sequence).